The rows below give T cell receptor beta chains drawn from one sample of a study of CD8+ T cells in alopecia areata. Only in-frame clones appear in the TCRdb table, and some are missing; sequencing was by immunoSEQ multiplex PCR. The sample yields around 190,000 clones, more than 55% seen once. The starting material was CD4+ T cells sorted from blood, obtained at week 4, from a patient treated with tofacitinib. These receptors were taken from a human donor with alopecia areata. Each CDR3 is given without its conserved first and last residue. The D gene is left open where the match is weak.

TRBV5-1,TRBD1,ASSSGQGVYGYT
TRBV7-9,TRBD2,ASSLSRGGSVINEQF
TRBV5-1,TRBD1,ASSREGQGHTEAF
TRBV4-1,TRBD1,ASSAQQGWDEQF
TRBV6-5,-,ASSYGGSGANVLT
TRBV29-1,-,SVEDRGRVAGELF
TRBV6-5,-,ASSQGRETQY
TRBV27,-,ASRHEGEGPNTGELF
TRBV9,-,ASSVEGGYGYT
TRBV15,-,ATSPRRGDTEAF
TRBV11-2,TRBD1,ASSLAGGADEQY
TRBV7-8,TRBD1,ASSSRGQGAYEQY
TRBV30,-,AWTGSGYTEAF
TRBV29-1,-,SVGGVDGNQPQH
TRBV20-1,-,SAINKDTQY
TRBV5-1,-,ASSLLLAGNEQF
TRBV29-1,-,SVEGASGTGELF
TRBV7-6,-,ASSSGQLETQY
TRBV15,-,ATSRDLVGVGETQY
TRBV6-1,-,ASSEMQHQPQH
TRBV5-1,TRBD1,ASSSGTGDAKNIQY
TRBV4-2,TRBD1,ASRRDREFHEQY
TRBV5-4,-,ASGRPEYGYGYT